This T cell receptor (beta chain) was sequenced during a study of blood T cell repertoires in COVID-19. Across the study: The United States, Italy and Spain were the sources of the acute and convalescent COVID-19 samples. PBMCs, B-cell-depleted T cells, or T cells were the source of the cDNA or gDNA that made up the material.

CDR3 length: 13 amino acids. Germline CDR1 is MDHEN and CDR2 is SYDVKM. With 7 bases clipped from V and 7 bases from J, the junction kept 6 bases outside the gene matches. This clone was seen more than once but under ten times. Authors' analysis steps: The authors estimated nucleated cell counts from reference gene primer amplification. Measured with immunoSEQ multiplex PCR; TCRdb has only the in-frame clones, and not every one. The V and J calls and clone size come from that table; D and trimming were worked out from the DNA. The sample includes some 320,000 clones, around 87% of them seen just once.

The chain links TRBV28 to TRBJ1-4; 7 positions agree with TRBD1. The sample consisted of peripheral blood. This receptor was obtained from a woman between 45 and 60 years old who had recovered from COVID-19. CDR3 in amino acids: CASTDRVIEKLFF. CDR3 bases: TGTGCCAGCACCGACAGGGTGATTGAAAAACTGTTTTTT.